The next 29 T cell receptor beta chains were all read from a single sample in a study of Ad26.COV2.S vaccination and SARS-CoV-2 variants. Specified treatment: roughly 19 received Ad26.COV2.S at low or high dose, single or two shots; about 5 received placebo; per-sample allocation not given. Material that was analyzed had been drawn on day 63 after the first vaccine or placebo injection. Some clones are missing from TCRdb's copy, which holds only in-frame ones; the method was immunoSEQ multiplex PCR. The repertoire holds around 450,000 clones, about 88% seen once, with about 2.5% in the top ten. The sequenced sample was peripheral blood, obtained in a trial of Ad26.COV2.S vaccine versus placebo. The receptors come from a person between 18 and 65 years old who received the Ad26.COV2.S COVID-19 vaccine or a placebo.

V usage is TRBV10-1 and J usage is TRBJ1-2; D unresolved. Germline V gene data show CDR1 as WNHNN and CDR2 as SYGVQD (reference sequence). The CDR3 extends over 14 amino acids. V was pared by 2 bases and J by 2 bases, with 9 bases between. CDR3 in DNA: TGCGCCAGCAGTGAGGAGGAGAGAAACTATGGCTACACCTTC. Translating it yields CASSEEERNYGYTF.

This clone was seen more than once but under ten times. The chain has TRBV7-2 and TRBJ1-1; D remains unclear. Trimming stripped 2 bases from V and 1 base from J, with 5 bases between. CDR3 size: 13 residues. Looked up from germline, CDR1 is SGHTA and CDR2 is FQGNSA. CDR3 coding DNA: TGTGCCAGCAGCTTAACTCAGAACACTGAAGCTTTCTTT. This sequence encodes CASSLTQNTEAFF.

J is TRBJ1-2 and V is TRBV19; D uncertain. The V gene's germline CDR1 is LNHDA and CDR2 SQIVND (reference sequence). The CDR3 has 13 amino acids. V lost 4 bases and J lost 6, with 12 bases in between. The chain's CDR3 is CASSSRRSNGYTF. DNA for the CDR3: TGTGCCAGTAGTAGTAGACGGTCAAATGGCTACACCTTC.

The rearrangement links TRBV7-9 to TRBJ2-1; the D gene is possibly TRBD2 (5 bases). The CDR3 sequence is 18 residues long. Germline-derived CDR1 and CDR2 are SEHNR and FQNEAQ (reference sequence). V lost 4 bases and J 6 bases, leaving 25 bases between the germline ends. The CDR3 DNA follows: TGTGCCAGCAGCTCGACCCGACTTAGCGTCAACTGGGGCAATGAGCAGTTCTTC. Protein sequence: CASSSTRLSVNWGNEQFF.

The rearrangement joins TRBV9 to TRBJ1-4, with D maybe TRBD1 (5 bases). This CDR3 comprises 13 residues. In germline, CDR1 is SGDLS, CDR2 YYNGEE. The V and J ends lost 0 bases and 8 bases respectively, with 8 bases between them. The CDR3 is CASSVVEGEKLFF. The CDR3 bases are TGTGCCAGCAGCGTAGTAGAGGGGGAAAAACTGTTTTTT.

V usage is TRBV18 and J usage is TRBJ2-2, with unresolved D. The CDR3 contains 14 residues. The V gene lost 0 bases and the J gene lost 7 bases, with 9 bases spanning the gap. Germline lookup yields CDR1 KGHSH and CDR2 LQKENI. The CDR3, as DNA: TGTGCCAGCTCACCACCGCTTAAAAACGGGGAGCTGTTTTTT. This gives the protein CASSPPLKNGELFF.

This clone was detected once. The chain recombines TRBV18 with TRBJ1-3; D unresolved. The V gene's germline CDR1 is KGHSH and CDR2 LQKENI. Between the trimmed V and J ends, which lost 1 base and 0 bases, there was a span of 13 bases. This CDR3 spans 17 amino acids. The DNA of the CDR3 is TGTGCCAGCTCACCACAGCGGGAACCTTTCTCTGGAAACACCATATATTTT. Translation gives CASSPQREPFSGNTIYF.

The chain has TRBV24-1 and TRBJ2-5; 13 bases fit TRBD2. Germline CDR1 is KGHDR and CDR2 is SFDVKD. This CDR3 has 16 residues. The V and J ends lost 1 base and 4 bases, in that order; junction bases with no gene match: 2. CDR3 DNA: TGTGCCACCAGTGATTTACTAGCGGGAGGGGGAGAGACCCAGTACTTC. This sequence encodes CATSDLLAGGGETQYF.

CDR3 nucleotide sequence: TGTGCCAGCAGCGTAGTAGCAGGGACCTATGGCTACACCTTC. Amino acid sequence: CASSVVAGTYGYTF. The chain uses TRBV9 and TRBJ1-2; D is perhaps TRBD1 (5 bases). The germline gives CDR1 SGDLS, CDR2 YYNGEE. This CDR3 contains 14 residues. Trimming stripped 0 bases from V and 4 bases from J, with 10 bases between.

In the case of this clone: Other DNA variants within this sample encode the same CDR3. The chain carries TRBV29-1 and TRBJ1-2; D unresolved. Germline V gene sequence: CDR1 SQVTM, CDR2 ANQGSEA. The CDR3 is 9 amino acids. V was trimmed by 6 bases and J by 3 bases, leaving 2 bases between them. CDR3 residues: CSVDYGYTF. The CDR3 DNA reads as TGCAGCGTGGACTATGGCTACACCTTC.

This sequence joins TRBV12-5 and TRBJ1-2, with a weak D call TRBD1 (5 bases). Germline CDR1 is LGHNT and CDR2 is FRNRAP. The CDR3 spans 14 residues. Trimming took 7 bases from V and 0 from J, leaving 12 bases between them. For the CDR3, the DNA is TGTGCTAGTGCGCGACAGACAGCTAACTATGGCTACACCTTC. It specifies CASARQTANYGYTF. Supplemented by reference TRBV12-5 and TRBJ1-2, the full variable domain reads DARVTQTPRHKVTEMGQEVTMRCQPILGHNTVFWYRQTMMQGLELLAYFRNRAPLDDSGMPKDRFSAEMPDATLATLKIQPSEPRDSAVYFCASARQTANYGYTFGSGTRLTVV.

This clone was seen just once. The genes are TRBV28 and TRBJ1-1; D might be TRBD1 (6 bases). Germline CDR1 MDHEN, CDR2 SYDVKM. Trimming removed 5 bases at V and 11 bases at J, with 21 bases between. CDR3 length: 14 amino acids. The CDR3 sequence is CASSPFWGGLGAFF. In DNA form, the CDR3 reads TGTGCCAGCAGTCCCTTCTGGGGGGGGCTGGGCGCTTTCTTT.

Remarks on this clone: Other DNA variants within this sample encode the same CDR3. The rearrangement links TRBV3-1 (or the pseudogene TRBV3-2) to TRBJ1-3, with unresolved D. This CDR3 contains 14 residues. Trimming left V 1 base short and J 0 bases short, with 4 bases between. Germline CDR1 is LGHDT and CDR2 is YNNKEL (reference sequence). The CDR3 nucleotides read TGTGCCAGCAGCCAAGTGTTCTCTGGAAACACCATATATTTT. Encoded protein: CASSQVFSGNTIYF.

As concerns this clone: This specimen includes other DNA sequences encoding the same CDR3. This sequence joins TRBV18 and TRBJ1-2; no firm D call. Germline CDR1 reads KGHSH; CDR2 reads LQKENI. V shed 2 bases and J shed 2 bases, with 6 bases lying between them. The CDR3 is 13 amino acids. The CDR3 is CASSPEGNYGYTF. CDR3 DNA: TGTGCCAGCTCACCAGAAGGGAACTATGGCTACACCTTC.

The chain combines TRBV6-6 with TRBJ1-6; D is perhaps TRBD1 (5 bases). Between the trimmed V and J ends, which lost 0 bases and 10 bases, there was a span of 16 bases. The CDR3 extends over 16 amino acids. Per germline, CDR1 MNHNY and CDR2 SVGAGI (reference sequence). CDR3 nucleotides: TGTGCCAGCAGTTACTCGTACCGCAGGGCATCCTCACCCCTCCACTTT. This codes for CASSYSYRRASSPLHF.

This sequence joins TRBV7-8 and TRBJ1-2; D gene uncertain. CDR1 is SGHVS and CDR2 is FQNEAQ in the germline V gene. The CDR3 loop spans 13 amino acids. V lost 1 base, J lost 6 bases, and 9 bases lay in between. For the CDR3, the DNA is TGTGCCAGCAGCTTAGGGGGTCGGAATGGCTACACCTTC. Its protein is CASSLGGRNGYTF. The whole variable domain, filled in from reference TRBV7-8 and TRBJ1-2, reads GAGVSQSPRYKVAKRGQDVALRCDPISGHVSLFWYQQALGQGPEFLTYFQNEAQLDKSGLPSDRFFAERPEGSVSTLKIQRTQQEDSAVYLCASSLGGRNGYTFGSGTRLTVV.

The chain's CDR3 is CASSLPGRNTEAFF. CDR3 DNA: TGTGCCAGCAGCTTGCCGGGACGGAACACTGAAGCTTTCTTT. The rearrangement uses TRBV13 and TRBJ1-1, with D perhaps matching TRBD1 (5 bases). Germline lookup yields CDR1 PRHDT and CDR2 FYEKMQ (reference sequence). The CDR3 has 14 residues. V gave up 3 bases and J gave up 1 base, with 9 bases separating them.

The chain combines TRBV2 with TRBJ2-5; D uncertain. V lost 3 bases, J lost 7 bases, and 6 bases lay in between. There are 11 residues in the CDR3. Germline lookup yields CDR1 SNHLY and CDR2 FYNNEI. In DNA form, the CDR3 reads TGTGCCAGCAGTGAGTCTGCGACCCAGTACTTC. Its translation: CASSESATQYF.

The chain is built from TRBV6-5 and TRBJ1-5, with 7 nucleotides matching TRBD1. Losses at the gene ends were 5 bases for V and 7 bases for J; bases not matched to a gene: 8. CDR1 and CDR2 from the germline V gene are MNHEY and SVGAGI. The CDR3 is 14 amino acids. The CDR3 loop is CASSRQGEEQPQHF. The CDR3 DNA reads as TGTGCCAGCAGTAGACAGGGAGAGGAGCAGCCCCAGCATTTT.

In nucleotides, the CDR3 is TGTGCCAGCAGTGAAACGGACAGGGTACCTGGAAACACCATATATTTT. Its protein product is CASSETDRVPGNTIYF. This chain joins TRBV2 and TRBJ1-3, with TRBD1 matching 8 bases. This CDR3 contains 16 residues. Germline values: CDR1 SNHLY, CDR2 FYNNEI. The V gene end was trimmed by 2 bases and the J gene end by 2 bases; junction bases not matched to a gene: 5.

The CDR3 region is CASSLVFGGQGYTEAFF. In DNA, the CDR3 is TGTGCCAGCAGTTTGGTTTTTGGGGGACAGGGGTACACTGAAGCTTTCTTT. The J gene is TRBJ1-1, the V gene TRBV28; 10 bases align to TRBD1. V lost 3 bases, J lost 3 bases, and 10 bases stayed unmatched. CDR1 MDHEN and CDR2 SYDVKM come from the germline V gene. This CDR3 is built from 17 residues.

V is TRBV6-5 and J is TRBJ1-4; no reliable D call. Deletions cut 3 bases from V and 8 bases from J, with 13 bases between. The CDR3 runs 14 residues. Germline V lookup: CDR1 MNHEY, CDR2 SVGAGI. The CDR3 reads CASSYLGSGEKLFF. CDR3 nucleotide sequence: TGTGCCAGCAGTTATCTCGGCTCTGGGGAAAAACTGTTTTTT.

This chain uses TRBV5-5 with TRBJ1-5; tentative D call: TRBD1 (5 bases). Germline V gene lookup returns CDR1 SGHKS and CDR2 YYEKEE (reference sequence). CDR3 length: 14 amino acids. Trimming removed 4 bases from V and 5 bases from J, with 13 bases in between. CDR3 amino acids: CASSAWGDDQPQHF. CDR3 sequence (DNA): TGTGCCAGCAGCGCCTGGGGGGACGATCAGCCCCAGCATTTT. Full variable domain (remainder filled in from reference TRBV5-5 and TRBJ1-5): DAGVTQSPTHLIKTRGQQVTLRCSPISGHKSVSWYQQVLGQGPQFIFQYYEKEERGRGNFPDRFSARQFPNYSSELNVNALLLGDSALYLCASSAWGDDQPQHFGDGTRLSIL.

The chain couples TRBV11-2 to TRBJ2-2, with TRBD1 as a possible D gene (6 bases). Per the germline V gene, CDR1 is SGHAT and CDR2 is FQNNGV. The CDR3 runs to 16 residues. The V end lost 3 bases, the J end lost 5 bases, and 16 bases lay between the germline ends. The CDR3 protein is CASSFYPQGRTGELFF. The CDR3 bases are TGTGCCAGCAGCTTCTACCCGCAGGGGAGAACCGGGGAGCTGTTTTTT.

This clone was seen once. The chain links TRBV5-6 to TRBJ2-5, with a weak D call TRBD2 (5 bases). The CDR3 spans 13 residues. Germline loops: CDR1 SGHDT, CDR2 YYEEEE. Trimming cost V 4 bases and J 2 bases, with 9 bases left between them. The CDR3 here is CASSPGLQETQYF. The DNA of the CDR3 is TGTGCCAGCAGCCCCGGACTGCAAGAGACCCAGTACTTC.

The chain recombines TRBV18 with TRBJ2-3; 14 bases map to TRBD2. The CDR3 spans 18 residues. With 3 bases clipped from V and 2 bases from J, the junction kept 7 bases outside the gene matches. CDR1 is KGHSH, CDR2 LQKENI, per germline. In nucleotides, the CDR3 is TGTGCCAGCTCACCGCGGGGACTAGCGGGGGCCCACACAGATACGCAGTATTTT. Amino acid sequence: CASSPRGLAGAHTDTQYF.

The CDR3 reads CASSQGDSTEAFF. The CDR3 DNA reads TGCGCCAGCAGCCAAGGGGACAGCACTGAAGCTTTCTTT. This chain uses TRBV4-1 with TRBJ1-1; TRBD1 matches at 7 bases. The CDR3 totals 13 residues. Losses at the gene ends were 1 base for V and 4 bases for J; bases not matched to a gene: 0. Germline V CDR1 and CDR2: MGHRA, YSYEKL.

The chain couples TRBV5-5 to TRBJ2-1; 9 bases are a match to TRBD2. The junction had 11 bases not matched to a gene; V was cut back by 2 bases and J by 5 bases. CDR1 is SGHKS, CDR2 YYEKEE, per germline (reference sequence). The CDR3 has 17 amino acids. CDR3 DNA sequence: TGTGCCAGCAGCTTCGTTGGCAGGCTAGCGGGGAACAATGAGCAGTTCTTC. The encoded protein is CASSFVGRLAGNNEQFF.

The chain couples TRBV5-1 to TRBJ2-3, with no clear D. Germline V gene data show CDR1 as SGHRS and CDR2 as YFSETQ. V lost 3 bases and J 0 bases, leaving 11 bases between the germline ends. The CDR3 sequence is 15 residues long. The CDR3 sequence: CASSSEASSTDTQYF. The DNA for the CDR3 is TGCGCCAGCAGCTCGGAAGCGTCTAGCACAGATACGCAGTATTTT.